Here is one TCR beta chain with its context. The target antigen is unknown. Treatment indicated: approximately 9-day PBMC culture with coronavirus spike peptide pools or control peptides (ViraFEST assay). ViraFEST used peptide pools to expand antigen-specific T cells and subsequently sequenced their TCRs. On days 3 and 7, half the medium was swapped for fresh IL-2-containing medium. This sample was included in a study of vaccination and CD4 T cells after COVID-19. Whole-study context: Convalescent donors were composed of six males and four females, of whom two were Hispanic.

The Oncomine TCR Beta short-read assay sequenced DNA from cultured CD4+ T cells. One entry per CDR3 protein results from TCRdb running MiXCR on the PCR reads. The sample carries roughly 21,000 distinct CDR3 sequences, approximately 67% recorded once. The specimen comprised CD4+ T cells from blood, cultured in vitro, sampled before SARS-CoV-2 vaccination. The sequence derives from a human donor who received a COVID-19 vaccine.

As DNA, the CDR3 is TGTGCCAGCAGCCCGGTCGGTCAAGATACGCAGTATTTT. Translation: CASSPVGQDTQYF. The rearrangement links TRBV12-3 or TRBV12-4 to TRBJ2-3; no firm D call. V was cut by 6 bases and J by 5 bases, with 12 bases left in between. The CDR3 loop spans 13 amino acids.